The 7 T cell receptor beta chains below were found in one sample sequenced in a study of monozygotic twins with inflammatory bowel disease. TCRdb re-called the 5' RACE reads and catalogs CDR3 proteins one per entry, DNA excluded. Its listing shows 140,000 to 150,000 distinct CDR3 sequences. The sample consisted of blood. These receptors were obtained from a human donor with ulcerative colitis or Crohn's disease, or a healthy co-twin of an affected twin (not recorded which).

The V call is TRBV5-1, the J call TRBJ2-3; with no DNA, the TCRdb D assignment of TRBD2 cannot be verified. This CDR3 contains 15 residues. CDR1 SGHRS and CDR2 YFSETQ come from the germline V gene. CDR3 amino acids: CASSLESGRTDTQYF.

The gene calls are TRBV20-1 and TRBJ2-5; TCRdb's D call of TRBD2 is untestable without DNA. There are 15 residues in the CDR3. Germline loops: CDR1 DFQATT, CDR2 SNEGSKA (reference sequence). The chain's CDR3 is CSARDPYIAGGTQYF.

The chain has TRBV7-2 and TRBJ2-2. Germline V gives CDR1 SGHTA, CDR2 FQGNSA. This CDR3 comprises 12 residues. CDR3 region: CASSWSTGELFF.

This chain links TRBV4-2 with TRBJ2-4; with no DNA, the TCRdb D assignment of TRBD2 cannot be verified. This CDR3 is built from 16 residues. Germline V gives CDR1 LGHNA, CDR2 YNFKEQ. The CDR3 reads CASSQGLLGIKNIQYF.

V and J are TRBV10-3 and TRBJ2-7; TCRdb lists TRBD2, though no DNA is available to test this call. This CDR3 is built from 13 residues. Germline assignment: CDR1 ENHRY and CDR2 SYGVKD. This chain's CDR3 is CATGLAGSYEQYF.

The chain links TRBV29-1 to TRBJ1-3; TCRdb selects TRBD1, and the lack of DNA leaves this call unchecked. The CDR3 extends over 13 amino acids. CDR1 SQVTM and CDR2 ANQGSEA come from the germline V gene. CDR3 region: CSVALTGYHTIYF.

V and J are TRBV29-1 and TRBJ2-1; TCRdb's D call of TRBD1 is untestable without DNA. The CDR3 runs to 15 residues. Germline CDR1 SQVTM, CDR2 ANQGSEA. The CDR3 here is CSVEAWGGGHNEQFF.